These 27 T cell receptor beta chains were sequenced from one sample in a study of shared clonotypes between healthy human individuals. Some clones are missing from TCRdb's copy, which holds only in-frame ones; the method was immunoSEQ multiplex PCR. The sample holds hundreds of thousands of clones, about 96% seen once. Terminally differentiated effector memory CD45RA+ cells were left out of the naive CD8 fraction, which was CD45RO-negative and positively selected for CCR7. The sequencing input was naive CD8+ T cells sorted from blood. All receptors derive from a woman aged 30 to 39 in good health.

The CDR3, as DNA: TGTGCCAGCAGTCAGACAGAGGGACCCTTTCAGCCCCAGCATTTT. Translating it yields CASSQTEGPFQPQHF. The J gene is TRBJ1-5, the V gene TRBV6-1, with D perhaps TRBD1 (5 bases). Trimming stripped 5 bases from V and 6 bases from J, with 17 bases between. The germline V gene encodes CDR1 MNHNS and CDR2 SASEGT. CDR3 length equals 15 residues.

The chain carries TRBV4-2 and TRBJ2-5; no definite D call. The V end lost 0 bases, the J end lost 1 base, and 18 bases lay between the germline ends. Germline CDR1 is LGHNA and CDR2 is YNFKEQ. This CDR3 has 18 residues. The CDR3 DNA sequence: TGTGCCAGCAGCCAAGATCTCTTTTGGCAGGCCTTCCAAGAGACCCAGTACTTC. It is translated as CASSQDLFWQAFQETQYF.

This chain connects TRBV28 to TRBJ2-7, with 7 bases identical to TRBD2. This CDR3 region has 14 residues. V lost 3 bases to trimming and J lost 7 bases; unmatched junction nucleotides: 9. Germline V gives CDR1 MDHEN, CDR2 SYDVKM. CDR3 residues: CASSFIKRDGEQYF. The CDR3 nucleotides read TGTGCCAGCAGTTTTATAAAGCGGGACGGAGAGCAGTACTTC.

The V gene is TRBV9, the J gene TRBJ1-4; a possible D gene is TRBD1 (6 bases). Trimming shortened V by 3 bases and J by 4 bases, and 13 bases separated the two germline ends. There are 15 residues in the CDR3. Germline lookup yields CDR1 SGDLS and CDR2 YYNGEE. CDR3 protein: CASSAQGRSNEKLFF. The DNA for the CDR3 is TGTGCCAGCAGCGCCCAGGGGAGAAGTAATGAAAAACTGTTTTTT.

V usage is TRBV28 and J usage is TRBJ2-7, with TRBD1 as a possible D gene (6 bases). The germline CDR1 and CDR2 sequences are MDHEN and SYDVKM. The V end lost 3 bases, the J end lost 3 bases, and 9 bases lay between the germline ends. This CDR3 spans 13 amino acids. CDR3 nucleotide sequence: TGTGCCAGCAGTTTTCCAGGGGACTACGAGCAGTACTTC. It is translated as CASSFPGDYEQYF.

The rearrangement links TRBV7-8 to TRBJ2-7; TRBD2 matches at 7 bases. The CDR3 runs to 12 residues. The germline gives CDR1 SGHVS, CDR2 FQNEAQ. The ends lost 3 bases at V and 13 bases at J; junction bases unmatched: 9. Here the CDR3 DNA reads TGTGCCAGCAGCTTGTTGACTAGCTTAAGCTACTTC. Its protein product is CASSLLTSLSYF.

V usage is TRBV5-8 and J usage is TRBJ2-7; 8 bases line up with TRBD2. The CDR3 runs to 16 residues. Trimming at V came to 2 bases and at J to 3 bases, leaving 10 bases not matched to a gene. From germline, CDR1 is SGHTS and CDR2 YDEGEE. Here the CDR3 reads CASSFPPRAGVYEQYF. The CDR3 nucleotides are TGTGCCAGCAGCTTCCCCCCTAGAGCGGGAGTCTACGAGCAGTACTTC.

This clone was counted once. V and J are TRBV7-8 and TRBJ2-1; D call uncertain. V lost 0 bases, J lost 7 bases, and 16 bases lay in between. The CDR3 length is 16 residues. Germline CDR1 is SGHVS and CDR2 is FQNEAQ. CDR3 in DNA: TGTGCCAGCAGCTTAGCGCGTGTGACGGTACTGAATGAGCAGTTCTTC. This sequence encodes CASSLARVTVLNEQFF.

V is TRBV15 and J is TRBJ2-7; TRBD2 might be the D (5 bases). Germline lookup yields CDR1 LNHNV and CDR2 YYDKDF (reference sequence). The V gene lost 0 bases and the J gene lost 7 bases, with 16 bases spanning the gap. The CDR3 covers 15 residues. The CDR3 protein is CATSRDRTRGWEQYF. In DNA, the CDR3 is TGTGCCACCAGCAGAGATAGGACCCGGGGATGGGAGCAGTACTTC.

This sequence joins TRBV5-6 and TRBJ2-2, with D perhaps TRBD1 or TRBD2 (5 bases each). The germline gives CDR1 SGHDT, CDR2 YYEEEE. Trimming took off 4 bases at V and 6 bases at J, with 13 bases between the two ends. The CDR3 extends over 14 amino acids. As DNA, the CDR3 is TGTGCCAGCAGCGACGGGACCTTCGCCGGGGAGCTGTTTTTT. It translates to CASSDGTFAGELFF. The complete variable domain, with remaining parts taken from reference TRBV5-6 and TRBJ2-2, reads DAGVTQSPTHLIKTRGQQVTLRCSPKSGHDTVSWYQQALGQGPQFIFQYYEEEERQRGNFPDRFSGHQFPNYSSELNVNALLLGDSALYLCASSDGTFAGELFFGEGSRLTVL.

This CDR3 reads CASSKTDYEQYF. CDR3 bases: TGTGCCAGCAGCAAGACTGACTACGAGCAGTACTTC. The chain carries TRBV28 and TRBJ2-7; no clear D. The ends were cut back, 6 bases at V and 3 bases at J, with 9 bases in the middle. The germline V gene encodes CDR1 MDHEN and CDR2 SYDVKM. The CDR3 consists of 12 residues.

The gene calls are TRBV7-9 and TRBJ1-1; TRBD1 is a possible D gene (6 bases). This CDR3 spans 15 amino acids. Trimming left V 5 bases short and J 0 bases short, with 13 bases between. Germline V gene data show CDR1 as SEHNR and CDR2 as FQNEAQ (reference sequence). CDR3 nucleotides: TGTGCCAGCAGCATCCCAGGGGAGATGAACACTGAAGCTTTCTTT. Protein: CASSIPGEMNTEAFF.

This chain links TRBV5-1 with TRBJ2-2; 9 nucleotides align to TRBD2. The V gene end was trimmed by 2 bases and the J gene end by 4 bases; junction bases not matched to a gene: 9. This CDR3 contains 17 residues. CDR1 and CDR2 (germline): SGHRS, YFSETQ. CDR3 DNA sequence: TGCGCCAGCAGCTTCGACCTGACTAGCGGAGCCACCGGGGAGCTGTTTTTT. Its translation: CASSFDLTSGATGELFF.

The chain recombines TRBV21-1 with TRBJ1-3. TRBV21-1 is tagged as a pseudogene. This CDR3 is built from 14 residues. The CDR3 bases are TGTGCCAGTAACGGGGGGGACTCTGGAAACACCATATATTTT. Residues: CASNGGDSGNTIYF.

The chain employs TRBV4-1 and TRBJ2-2, with a tentative D call TRBD2 (6 bases). Germline-derived CDR1 and CDR2 are MGHRA and YSYEKL. Trimming took off 1 base at V and 4 bases at J, with 13 bases between the two ends. This CDR3 has 16 residues. CDR3 nucleotides: TGCGCCAGCAGCCAAGTTAAGATCGGGGGCACCGGGGAGCTGTTTTTT. This sequence encodes CASSQVKIGGTGELFF.

This chain joins TRBV5-4 and TRBJ1-1, with a weak D call TRBD1 (5 bases). The CDR3 is 16 amino acids. The germline V and J ends were trimmed by 2 bases and 0 bases, with 14 bases remaining between them. CDR1 is SGHNT and CDR2 is YYREEE in the germline V gene (reference sequence). CDR3 nucleotide sequence: TGTGCCAGCAGCTTCGGGACGGGGCGATTGAACACTGAAGCTTTCTTT. This codes for CASSFGTGRLNTEAFF.

This clone is a singleton in its sample. DNA for the CDR3: TGTGCCAGCAGCTTCTTAGCGGGAGAGATCACAGATACGCAGTATTTT. Translation gives CASSFLAGEITDTQYF. The chain links TRBV7-2 to TRBJ2-3, with 9 bases aligning to TRBD2. This CDR3 is 16 amino acids long. The germline V gene has CDR1 SGHTA and CDR2 FQGNSA. V lost 3 bases and J lost 2; bases outside the gene matches: 6. Complete variable domain (other parts from reference TRBV7-2 and TRBJ2-3): GAGVSQSPSNKVTEKGKDVELRCDPISGHTALYWYRQSLGQGLEFLIYFQGNSAPDKSGLPSDRFSAERTGGSVSTLTIQRTQQEDSAVYLCASSFLAGEITDTQYFGPGTRLTVL.

The chain is built from TRBV2 and TRBJ2-7; TRBD2 agrees at 12 bases. The CDR3 has 17 amino acids. CDR1 SNHLY and CDR2 FYNNEI come from the germline V gene. V was pared by 1 base and J by 4 bases, with 8 bases of the junction left unmatched. CDR3 in amino acids: CASSEEYQTSGSYEQYF. For the CDR3, the DNA is TGTGCCAGCAGTGAAGAATACCAGACTAGCGGGAGTTACGAGCAGTACTTC.

This clone was recorded once. V is TRBV11-2 and J is TRBJ2-4; TRBD2 matches at 8 bases. With V trimmed by 7 bases and J by 0 bases, 5 bases remained unmatched. Germline-derived CDR1 and CDR2 are SGHAT and FQNNGV. The CDR3 sequence is 15 residues long. The CDR3 protein is CASNLAGLAKNIQYF. In nucleotides, the CDR3 is TGTGCCAGCAATTTAGCGGGACTAGCCAAAAACATTCAGTACTTC.

V usage is TRBV19 and J usage is TRBJ2-3; the match to TRBD2 covers 7 bases. This CDR3 contains 16 residues. CDR1 is LNHDA, CDR2 SQIVND, per germline (reference sequence). Trimming took 2 bases from V and 0 from J; bases not matched to a gene: 5. The CDR3 loop is CASSIWAGVSTDTQYF. The CDR3 DNA follows: TGTGCCAGTAGTATATGGGCGGGAGTAAGCACAGATACGCAGTATTTT.

V and J are TRBV30 and TRBJ2-2; D remains ambiguous. With 4 bases removed from V and 0 bases from J, the gap between germline ends came to 12 bases. The germline CDR1 and CDR2 sequences are GTSNPN and SVGIG (reference sequence). The CDR3 consists of 15 residues. The CDR3 sequence is CAWMAAGTNTGELFF. As DNA, the CDR3 is TGTGCCTGGATGGCCGCAGGTACGAACACCGGGGAGCTGTTTTTT.

The chain has TRBV6-5 and TRBJ1-2; TRBD1 is a possible D gene (5 bases). Germline CDR1 reads MNHEY; CDR2 reads SVGAGI. With 0 bases removed from V and 8 bases from J, the gap between germline ends came to 10 bases. The CDR3 runs to 13 residues. The CDR3: CASSYSGVSGYTF. CDR3 nucleotides: TGTGCCAGCAGTTACTCGGGGGTCTCGGGCTACACCTTC.

The genes are TRBV28 and TRBJ2-4; maybe TRBD2 (5 bases). The V and J ends lost 5 bases and 3 bases respectively, with 17 bases between them. The CDR3 consists of 16 residues. Per germline, CDR1 MDHEN and CDR2 SYDVKM. In DNA, the CDR3 is TGTGCCAGCAGTCCCTTTAAGGGAGATCGCAAAAACATTCAGTACTTC. This codes for CASSPFKGDRKNIQYF.

The chain couples TRBV28 to TRBJ2-6, with 9 bases identical to TRBD1. Germline V CDR1 and CDR2: MDHEN, SYDVKM. The V and J ends lost 3 bases and 0 bases, in that order; junction bases with no gene match: 15. This CDR3 comprises 21 residues. The CDR3 spells CASSFYPRYWTGVSGANVLTF. Here the CDR3 DNA reads TGTGCCAGCAGTTTTTATCCCCGATACTGGACAGGGGTCTCTGGGGCCAACGTCCTGACTTTC.

This chain joins TRBV19 and TRBJ2-7; no reliable D call. The ends were cut back, 7 bases at V and 3 bases at J, with 16 bases in the middle. The length of the CDR3 is 14 residues. CDR1 and CDR2 (germline): LNHDA, SQIVND (reference sequence). CDR3 sequence reads: CASMSSTTVYEQYF. The CDR3 DNA reads TGTGCCAGTATGAGTTCGACAACTGTCTACGAGCAGTACTTC.

Here the CDR3 DNA reads TGTGCCAGCAGTTCCTACCGGTGGAGCACTGAAGCTTTCTTT. Its translation: CASSSYRWSTEAFF. The V and J genes are TRBV27 and TRBJ1-1; D unclear. V was cut by 4 bases and J by 4 bases, with 13 bases left in between. CDR3 length equals 14 residues. Germline V lookup: CDR1 MNHEY, CDR2 SMNVEV (reference sequence).

The J gene is TRBJ2-7, the V gene TRBV13, with no clear D. V lost 5 bases to trimming and J lost 6 bases, with 14 bases between them. The germline gives CDR1 PRHDT, CDR2 FYEKMQ (reference sequence). The CDR3 covers 13 residues. The CDR3 DNA follows: TGTGCCAGCAGCAGGCTTGGGGTCGGCGAGCAGTACTTC. Protein: CASSRLGVGEQYF.